The text below deals with one T cell receptor beta chain. A sample-barcoded 5' primer and a J-beta primer mix were used in a second PCR of roughly 7 to 11 cycles. Via MiXCR, TCRdb re-called the 5' RACE reads, giving one row per CDR3 protein. The sample records 730,000 or so distinct CDR3 sequences, around 38% being singletons. This specimen belongs to a study of blood T cells in healthy people across ages. The sequencing input was blood. The sequence derives from a man older than 75 in good health.

CDR3 loop: CASSQLGQAEAFF. The CDR3, as DNA: TGTGCCAGCAGCCAGCTGGGGCAGGCTGAAGCTTTCTTT. V is TRBV4-2 and J is TRBJ1-1; D may be TRBD1 (5 bases). V was cut by 3 bases and J by 6 bases, with 11 bases left in between. There are 13 residues in the CDR3. CDR1 and CDR2 (germline): LGHNA, YNFKEQ.